This TCR beta chain was sequenced during a study of T cells in Graves' hyperthyroidism and ophthalmopathy. Hyperthyroidism in the patients, aged 18 to 65, was newly diagnosed and under 2 months in duration. Patients showing uncontrolled infection, other autoimmune disease, pregnancy or lactation were ineligible. RNA transcripts served as the template for amplifying TCR beta CDR3 regions. The study used the HTBI primer set for a first-round RT-PCR of the TCR CDR3. MiXCR, run by TCRdb on the multiplex PCR reads, gives a single entry per CDR3 protein. The data contain roughly 510,000 distinct CDR3 sequences, around 21% of them singletons. In germline, CDR1 is LGHDT, CDR2 YNNKEL (reference sequence). The ends were cut back, 6 bases at V and 1 base at J, with 15 bases in the middle. The CDR3 length is 15 residues. Study outcomes and limitations: Before onset, by a median of 6.5 months, the model predicted ophthalmopathy. In blood, most of the thyroid clonotypes expanded above 0.001 were also present.

The table lists this clonotype with many counts. Antigen specificity is unknown. This sequence originates from a man younger than 35 with Graves' hyperthyroidism. What was sequenced was blood. V is TRBV3-1 and J is TRBJ1-1; no clear D gene. CDR3 loop: CASRQLLTGNTEAFF. DNA for the CDR3: TGTGCCAGCAGGCAACTTTTGACCGGGAACACTGAAGCTTTCTTT.